This paragraph reports one TCR beta chain. Clones were sequenced by immunoSEQ multiplex PCR, and TCRdb holds only the in-frame ones, with some missing. The sample shows about 23,000 clones, roughly 90% of them seen only once. V was pared by 5 bases and J by 4 bases, with 15 bases between. The CDR3 runs to 15 residues. Germline V CDR1 and CDR2: MNHNY, SVGAGI (reference sequence). This record comes from a study of OX40 agonist ivuxolimab in advanced cancers. This chain links TRBV6-6 with TRBJ1-5; the D gene is possibly TRBD1 (5 bases). The receptor's source is an adult with an advanced solid tumor such as melanoma, head and neck, liver or kidney cancer. The starting material was CD4+ or CD8+ T cells sorted from blood, obtained in a trial of the OX40 agonist ivuxolimab. The CDR3 coding sequence is TGTGCCAGCAGTGAGGGGCCAGGCCCAAATCAGCCCCAGCATTTT. It specifies CASSEGPGPNQPQHF.